These 18 T cell receptor beta chains share one sample of origin, sequenced in a study of PD-1 blockade in mismatch repair-deficient tumors. This table comes from immunoSEQ multiplex PCR, and its TCRdb copy is limited to in-frame clones, with some not included. The sample holds about 100,000 clones, 82% seen once. This specimen consisted of peripheral blood, obtained approximately 35 weeks after starting pembrolizumab. Receptors were obtained from an adult with mismatch repair-deficient cancer.

The CDR3 here is CASGNRGGGKNIQYF. The CDR3 nucleotides read TGTGCCAGCGGCAACAGGGGAGGCGGCAAAAACATTCAGTACTTC. J is TRBJ2-4 and V is TRBV6-5; possible D gene TRBD1, 7 bases. Trimming left V 8 bases short and J 3 bases short, with 17 bases between. In germline, CDR1 is MNHEY, CDR2 SVGAGI. The CDR3 covers 15 residues.

This clone was observed a few times. This chain uses TRBV7-9 with TRBJ1-4; weak D call: TRBD1 (6 bases). CDR3 length equals 12 residues. Germline-derived CDR1 and CDR2 are SEHNR and FQNEAQ (reference sequence). The V end lost 5 bases, the J end lost 8 bases, and 9 bases lay between the germline ends. The CDR3 DNA follows: TGTGCCAGCAGCCCAGGACAGGAAAAACTGTTTTTT. It encodes CASSPGQEKLFF.

The J gene is TRBJ2-7, the V gene TRBV11-2, with D tentatively TRBD2 (5 bases). The ends were cut back, 3 bases at V and 0 bases at J, with 6 bases in the middle. CDR1 and CDR2 (germline): SGHAT, FQNNGV. CDR3 length: 13 residues. CDR3 DNA sequence: TGTGCCAGCAGCTTCCGGGACTCCTACGAGCAGTACTTC. Translated: CASSFRDSYEQYF.

This sequence joins TRBV6-1 and TRBJ2-7, with 9 bases matching TRBD1. There are 15 residues in the CDR3. The V gene's germline CDR1 is MNHNS and CDR2 SASEGT. V shed 5 bases, J shed 4 bases, and the junction held 9 bases outside the gene matches. The CDR3 protein is CASSRKSGTGYEQYF. For the CDR3, the DNA is TGTGCCAGCAGTCGAAAATCTGGGACAGGGTACGAGCAGTACTTC.

Points on this clone: Germline and junction disagree at one end, which may indicate a read error. The J gene is TRBJ2-1, the V gene TRBV9, with D tentatively TRBD1 or TRBD2 (7 bases each). CDR3 size: 17 residues. Germline CDR1 reads SGDLS; CDR2 reads YYNGEE. The CDR3 sequence is CARSSGGGRQPYNEQFF. The CDR3 DNA sequence: TGTGCCCGCAGCTCAGGGGGGGGGAGGCAACCTTACAATGAGCAGTTCTTC. Full variable domain (outside the CDR3, taken from reference TRBV9 and TRBJ2-1): DSGVTQTPKHLITATGQRVTLRCSPRSGDLSVYWYQQSLDQGLQFLIQYYNGEERAKGNILERFSAQQFPDLHSELNLSSLELGDSALYFCARSSGGGRQPYNEQFFGPGTRLTVL.

About this clone itself: An end of the junction differs from the germline gene, which may be a read error. The chain couples TRBV7-9 to TRBJ2-7, with 10 bases that match TRBD2. This CDR3 comprises 15 residues. Looked up from germline, CDR1 is SEHNR and CDR2 is FQNEAQ (reference sequence). The CDR3 region has the DNA TGCGCCAGCAGCCAAGAGGAGCGGGAGGGCTACGAGCAGTACTTC. Translation: CASSQEEREGYEQYF.

This chain joins TRBV7-2 and TRBJ1-5; D gene unclear. The CDR3 contains 14 residues. V shed 1 base and J shed 4 bases, with 8 bases lying between them. In germline, CDR1 is SGHTA, CDR2 FQGNSA. The CDR3 here is CASSLVHQNQPQHF. Written as DNA, the CDR3 is TGTGCCAGCAGCTTAGTTCACCAGAATCAGCCCCAGCATTTT.

The chain has TRBV29-1 and TRBJ2-5, with TRBD2 matching over 8 bases. V lost 5 bases, J lost 3 bases, and 5 bases stayed unmatched. Germline V gene data show CDR1 as SQVTM and CDR2 as ANQGSEA. The length of the CDR3 is 13 residues. The CDR3 bases are TGCAGCGTTCCGGGACTAGGGAAAGAGACCCAGTACTTC. It encodes CSVPGLGKETQYF.

The chain combines TRBV5-6 with TRBJ2-3; D call uncertain. Deletions cut 1 base from V and 3 bases from J, with 6 bases between. The length of the CDR3 is 13 residues. In germline, CDR1 is SGHDT, CDR2 YYEEEE. The CDR3 bases are TGTGCCAGCAGCTTGTTTCCGACAGATACGCAGTATTTT. Protein product: CASSLFPTDTQYF. The complete variable domain, with remaining parts taken from reference TRBV5-6 and TRBJ2-3, reads DAGVTQSPTHLIKTRGQQVTLRCSPKSGHDTVSWYQQALGQGPQFIFQYYEEEERQRGNFPDRFSGHQFPNYSSELNVNALLLGDSALYLCASSLFPTDTQYFGPGTRLTVL.

The chain has TRBV7-2 and TRBJ2-7, with 8 positions matching TRBD1. J lost 0 bases, V lost 5 bases, and 6 bases had no gene match. The germline CDR1 and CDR2 sequences are SGHTA and FQGNSA. The CDR3 extends over 15 amino acids. The CDR3 bases are TGTGCCAGCAGCCCCCGACAGGGGAGCTCCTACGAGCAGTACTTC. Amino acids: CASSPRQGSSYEQYF. The full variable domain, in which reference TRBV7-2 and TRBJ2-7 provide the parts outside the CDR3, is GAGVSQSPSNKVTEKGKDVELRCDPISGHTALYWYRQSLGQGLEFLIYFQGNSAPDKSGLPSDRFSAERTGGSVSTLTIQRTQQEDSAVYLCASSPRQGSSYEQYFGPGTRLTVT.

The chain combines TRBV5-4 with TRBJ1-1; D call uncertain. Germline CDR1 SGHNT, CDR2 YYREEE (reference sequence). The CDR3 contains 15 residues. Between the trimmed V and J ends, which lost 4 bases and 0 bases, there was a span of 13 bases. This CDR3 reads CASSQVESLNTEAFF. The CDR3 DNA reads as TGTGCCAGCAGCCAAGTGGAGAGTTTGAACACTGAAGCTTTCTTT.

The CDR3 region has the DNA TGTGCCAGCAGCGTAGGATGGACGACAGAGCAAGGTGAGCAGTTCTTC. Protein: CASSVGWTTEQGEQFF. The rearrangement joins TRBV9 to TRBJ2-1; a possible D gene is TRBD1 (5 bases). V was clipped by 0 bases and J by 9 bases, with 19 bases between them. The CDR3 covers 16 residues. Germline CDR1 is SGDLS and CDR2 is YYNGEE.

The rearrangement joins TRBV19 to TRBJ2-1; tentatively, D is TRBD2 (5 bases). This CDR3 comprises 16 residues. Per the germline V gene, CDR1 is LNHDA and CDR2 is SQIVND (reference sequence). Trimming stripped 0 bases from V and 5 bases from J, with 14 bases between. CDR3 nucleotide sequence: TGTGCCAGTAGTATAGAGGGTAGCGCGAGACACAATGAGCAGTTCTTC. Protein sequence: CASSIEGSARHNEQFF.

The V gene is TRBV18, the J gene TRBJ1-1; 10 positions agree with TRBD1. There are 13 residues in the CDR3. The germline gives CDR1 KGHSH, CDR2 LQKENI. Trimming took 6 bases from V and 14 from J; bases not matched to a gene: 12. For the CDR3, the DNA is TGTGCCAGCTCTCCCGGGACAGGGGAGGGGTTGTTCTTT. Protein product: CASSPGTGEGLFF.

The V and J genes are TRBV5-6 and TRBJ2-1; D might be TRBD1 or TRBD2, each matching 7 bases. The CDR3 contains 12 residues. The germline CDR1 and CDR2 sequences are SGHDT and YYEEEE. V shed 4 bases and J shed 9 bases, with 11 bases lying between them. CDR3 region: CASSPRGGEQFF. The CDR3 DNA sequence: TGTGCCAGCAGCCCCAGGGGGGGTGAGCAGTTCTTC.

This clone appeared once. The chain links TRBV18 to TRBJ2-5; unclear D gene. V lost 1 base and J lost 5, with 11 bases in between. Germline loops: CDR1 KGHSH, CDR2 LQKENI. The CDR3 is 14 residues long. Here the CDR3 DNA reads TGTGCCAGCTCACCACAGGGATTCCGGGAGACCCAGTACTTC. Protein: CASSPQGFRETQYF. Full variable domain (missing parts from reference TRBV18 and TRBJ2-5): NAGVMQNPRHLVRRRGQEARLRCSPMKGHSHVYWYRQLPEEGLKFMVYLQKENIIDESGMPKERFSAEFPKEGPSILRIQQVVRGDSAAYFCASSPQGFRETQYFGPGTRLLVL.

V usage is TRBV6-4 and J usage is TRBJ2-2, with a possible D match to TRBD2 (5 bases). This CDR3 contains 14 residues. The V end was cut by 5 bases, the J end by 1 base, with 8 bases between. Germline V CDR1 and CDR2: MRHNA, SNTAGT. CDR3 in amino acids: CASSLGENTGELFF. The CDR3 DNA is TGTGCCAGCAGTTTGGGAGAGAACACCGGGGAGCTGTTTTTT.

CDR3 sequence reads: CASSDPGGGSYEQYF. CDR3 coding DNA: TGTGCCAGCAGTGACCCCGGGGGGGGCTCCTACGAGCAGTACTTC. The chain combines TRBV4-2 with TRBJ2-7; the match to TRBD2 covers 8 bases. The CDR3 has 15 residues. The ends lost 6 bases at V and 0 bases at J; junction bases unmatched: 7. Germline lookup yields CDR1 LGHNA and CDR2 YNFKEQ.